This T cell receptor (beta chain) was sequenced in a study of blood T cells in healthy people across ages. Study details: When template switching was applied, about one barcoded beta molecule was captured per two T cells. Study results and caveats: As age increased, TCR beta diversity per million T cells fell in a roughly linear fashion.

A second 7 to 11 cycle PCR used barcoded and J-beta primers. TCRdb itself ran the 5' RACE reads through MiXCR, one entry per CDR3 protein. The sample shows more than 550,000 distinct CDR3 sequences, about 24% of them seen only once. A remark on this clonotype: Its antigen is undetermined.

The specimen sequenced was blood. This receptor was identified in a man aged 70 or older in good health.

CDR3 residues: CASSQETPDRNTEAFF. CDR3 sequence (DNA): TGCGCCAGCAGCCAAGAGACTCCGGACAGGAACACTGAAGCTTTCTTT. The chain recombines TRBV4-1 with TRBJ1-1, with a possible D match to TRBD1 (6 bases). This CDR3 region has 16 residues. V was cut by 0 bases and J by 1 base, with 12 bases left in between. CDR1 and CDR2 from the germline V gene are MGHRA and YSYEKL.